Detailed here is one TCR beta chain. Its antigen is unidentified. This record comes from a study of shared clonotypes between healthy human individuals. Across the study: Each donor's CD8 memory used one plate, CD8 naive two, each CD4 subset three. Study conclusions and caveats: Roughly 5% of naive CD4 clonotypes were shared across four donors. Clonotype sharing among the donors was expected to vary with sequencing depth. Exclusively blood specimens were collected; tissue repertoires likely differ.

Selected positively for CCR7 and CD45RO-negative, naive CD8 cells excluded terminally differentiated effector memory CD45RA+ cells. Deletions cut 0 bases from V and 8 bases from J, with 15 bases between. Germline V lookup: CDR1 SGDLS, CDR2 YYNGEE. This CDR3 contains 15 residues. Using immunoSEQ multiplex PCR, the repertoire was profiled, and TCRdb retains in-frame clones only, with some absent. The sample includes about 2.1 million clones, around 93% of them seen just once. This chain links TRBV9 with TRBJ2-1; possible D gene TRBD2, 5 bases. This receptor was taken from a man aged 18 to 30 in good health. Some clones in this sample may be carry-over from other donors' samples. Sequenced input: naive CD8+ T cells from PBMCs. The CDR3 protein is CASSVDPTRIDEQFF. The DNA for the CDR3 is TGTGCCAGCAGCGTAGACCCTACTAGAATCGATGAGCAGTTCTTC.